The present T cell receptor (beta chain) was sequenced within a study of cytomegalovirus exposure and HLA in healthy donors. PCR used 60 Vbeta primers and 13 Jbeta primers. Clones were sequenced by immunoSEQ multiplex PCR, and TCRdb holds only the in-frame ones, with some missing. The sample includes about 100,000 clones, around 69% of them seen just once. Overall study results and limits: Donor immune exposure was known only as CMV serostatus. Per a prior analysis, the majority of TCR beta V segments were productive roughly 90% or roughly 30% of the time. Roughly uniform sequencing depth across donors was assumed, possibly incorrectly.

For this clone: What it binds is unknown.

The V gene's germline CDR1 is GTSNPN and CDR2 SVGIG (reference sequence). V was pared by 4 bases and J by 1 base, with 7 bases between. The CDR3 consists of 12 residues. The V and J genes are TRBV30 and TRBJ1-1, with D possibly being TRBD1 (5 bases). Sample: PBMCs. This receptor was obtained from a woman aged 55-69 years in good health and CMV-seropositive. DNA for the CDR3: TGTGCCTGGAATACAGGGAACACTGAAGCTTTCTTT. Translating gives CAWNTGNTEAFF.